This is a list of T cell receptor beta chains from one sample in a study of long-term antiretroviral therapy in people with HIV. Using immunoSEQ multiplex PCR, the repertoire was profiled, and TCRdb retains in-frame clones only, with some absent. The sample lists roughly 30,000 clones; approximately 83% were seen once. The sequencing used unsorted PBMCs, collected 0.8 years before starting antiretroviral therapy. These receptors were taken from a man younger than 35 with HIV. Each CDR3 is given with its conserved first and last residue. Fields, in order: V gene, J gene, clone size, D gene, CDR3 protein, CDR3 DNA. A D gene is named only where the DNA matches it firmly. For some rows the clone size is stated as once, few or many, or as a class when expanded; others skip it.

v_gene: TRBV10-3; j_gene: TRBJ2-3; abundance: -; d_gene: TRBD2; CDR3aa: CAITSTSGLTDTQYF; CDR3nt: TGTGCCATCACTTCGACTAGCGGGTTAACAGATACGCAGTATTTT
v_gene: TRBV28; j_gene: TRBJ1-5; abundance: -; d_gene: -; CDR3aa: CASSSPLHAGNLGNQPQHF; CDR3nt: TGTGCCAGCAGTTCGCCACTTCATGCAGGGAATCTCGGCAATCAGCCCCAGCATTTT
v_gene: TRBV7-9; j_gene: TRBJ2-7; abundance: -; d_gene: -; CDR3aa: CASSPAQRSEQYF; CDR3nt: TGTGCCAGCAGCCCGGCCCAGCGGAGCGAGCAGTACTTC
v_gene: TRBV6-5; j_gene: TRBJ1-1; abundance: once; d_gene: -; CDR3aa: CASSPTDGNTEAFF; CDR3nt: TGTGCCAGCAGCCCAACGGACGGGAACACTGAAGCTTTCTTT
v_gene: TRBV28; j_gene: TRBJ1-2; abundance: -; d_gene: -; CDR3aa: CASRFPPRTPLSYGYTF; CDR3nt: TGTGCCAGCAGATTCCCCCCCAGGACACCCTTATCGTATGGCTACACCTTC
v_gene: TRBV19; j_gene: TRBJ2-1; abundance: -; d_gene: -; CDR3aa: CASKGNWGDPYNEQFF; CDR3nt: TGTGCCAGTAAGGGGAATTGGGGTGATCCCTACAATGAGCAGTTCTTC
v_gene: TRBV11-2; j_gene: TRBJ1-3; abundance: once; d_gene: TRBD1; CDR3aa: CASSLDLQKGQSGNTIYF; CDR3nt: TGTGCCAGCAGCTTAGATCTCCAGAAGGGACAGAGCGGAAACACCATATATTTT
v_gene: TRBV9; j_gene: TRBJ1-6; abundance: few; d_gene: -; CDR3aa: CASSVFSSYNSPLHF; CDR3nt: TGTGCCAGCAGCGTGTTCAGCTCCTATAATTCACCCCTCCACTTT
v_gene: TRBV7-2; j_gene: TRBJ2-7; abundance: -; d_gene: TRBD2; CDR3aa: CASSRGLAGPNSEQYF; CDR3nt: TGTGCCAGCAGCCGCGGACTAGCGGGACCGAACAGCGAGCAGTACTTC
v_gene: TRBV19; j_gene: TRBJ2-4; abundance: -; d_gene: TRBD2; CDR3aa: CASSVWTSGGGIIQYF; CDR3nt: TGTGCCAGTAGTGTCTGGACTAGCGGGGGGGGGATCATTCAGTACTTC
v_gene: TRBV5-1; j_gene: TRBJ2-7; abundance: once; d_gene: -; CDR3aa: CASRGIYEQYF; CDR3nt: TGCGCCAGCAGGGGGATTTACGAGCAGTACTTC
v_gene: TRBV19; j_gene: TRBJ1-4; abundance: -; d_gene: -; CDR3aa: CASSIAGIATNEKLFF; CDR3nt: TGTGCCAGTAGTATTGCTGGGATTGCAACTAATGAAAAACTGTTTTTT
v_gene: TRBV6-4; j_gene: TRBJ2-6; abundance: -; d_gene: -; CDR3aa: CASSPHSGSGANVLTF; CDR3nt: TGTGCCAGCAGTCCCCACTCAGGGTCTGGGGCCAACGTCCTGACTTTC
v_gene: TRBV4-1; j_gene: TRBJ1-5; abundance: -; d_gene: TRBD1; CDR3aa: CASSQDLETGQGINQPQHF; CDR3nt: TGCGCCAGCAGCCAAGATCTGGAGACGGGACAGGGGATTAATCAGCCCCAGCATTTT
v_gene: TRBV5-4; j_gene: TRBJ1-2; abundance: -; d_gene: -; CDR3aa: CASSWGGLGDYGYTF; CDR3nt: TGTGCCAGCAGCTGGGGGGGCCTCGGGGACTATGGCTACACCTTC
v_gene: TRBV6-1; j_gene: TRBJ2-5; abundance: -; d_gene: -; CDR3aa: CASLDTLAGTETQYF; CDR3nt: TGTGCCAGCCTTGACACTCTTGCGGGGACGGAGACCCAGTACTTC
v_gene: TRBV4-3; j_gene: TRBJ2-1; abundance: -; d_gene: -; CDR3aa: CASSQGSVSYNEQFF; CDR3nt: TGCGCCAGCAGCCAAGGTAGCGTATCCTACAATGAGCAGTTCTTC
v_gene: TRBV7-2; j_gene: TRBJ2-3; abundance: -; d_gene: TRBD2; CDR3aa: CASSLSLAGGGTDTQYF; CDR3nt: TGTGCCAGCAGCTTATCTTTAGCGGGGGGTGGCACAGATACGCAGTATTTT
v_gene: TRBV29-1; j_gene: TRBJ2-1; abundance: -; d_gene: -; CDR3aa: CSVGDYPSSVSSYNEQFF; CDR3nt: TGCAGCGTTGGGGATTATCCTTCTAGCGTTAGCTCCTACAATGAGCAGTTCTTC
v_gene: TRBV6-1; j_gene: TRBJ2-4; abundance: -; d_gene: TRBD1; CDR3aa: CASSEGDRAGDIQYF; CDR3nt: TGTGCCAGCAGTGAAGGGGACAGGGCTGGGGACATTCAGTACTTC
v_gene: TRBV10-3; j_gene: TRBJ2-1; abundance: once; d_gene: -; CDR3aa: CAITAGSYNEQFF; CDR3nt: TGTGCCATCACAGCGGGCTCCTACAATGAGCAGTTCTTC
v_gene: TRBV30; j_gene: TRBJ1-3; abundance: few; d_gene: -; CDR3aa: CAWKTRGDNTIYF; CDR3nt: TGTGCCTGGAAGACGAGGGGCGACAACACCATATATTTT
v_gene: TRBV9; j_gene: TRBJ2-3; abundance: -; d_gene: -; CDR3aa: CASSASPLFHATQYF; CDR3nt: TGTGCCAGCAGCGCGTCGCCCCTATTTCACGCTACGCAGTATTTT
v_gene: TRBV10-2; j_gene: TRBJ2-2; abundance: once; d_gene: TRBD1; CDR3aa: CATLRPTGGMGGELFF; CDR3nt: TGCGCCACCCTGAGGCCTACAGGGGGAATGGGCGGGGAGCTGTTTTTT
v_gene: TRBV14; j_gene: TRBJ1-2; abundance: -; d_gene: -; CDR3aa: CASSQGDPVLYGYTF; CDR3nt: TGTGCCAGCAGCCAAGGAGATCCCGTCTTATATGGCTACACCTTC
v_gene: TRBV19; j_gene: TRBJ1-2; abundance: -; d_gene: -; CDR3aa: CASRMEAAGGYTF; CDR3nt: TGTGCCAGTAGAATGGAGGCGGCTGGGGGCTACACCTTC
v_gene: TRBV10-3; j_gene: TRBJ2-5; abundance: once; d_gene: TRBD2; CDR3aa: CAIRREDETQYF; CDR3nt: TGTGCCATCAGACGGGAGGACGAGACCCAGTACTTC
v_gene: TRBV30; j_gene: TRBJ1-2; abundance: -; d_gene: TRBD1; CDR3aa: CAWTRDRGFAGYTF; CDR3nt: TGTGCCTGGACCCGGGACAGGGGATTTGCCGGCTACACCTTC
v_gene: TRBV5-1; j_gene: TRBJ2-1; abundance: once; d_gene: TRBD1; CDR3aa: CASSGSVTGAEQFF; CDR3nt: TGCGCCAGCAGCGGCTCCGTAACAGGGGCTGAGCAGTTCTTC
v_gene: TRBV6-5; j_gene: TRBJ2-1; abundance: -; d_gene: -; CDR3aa: CASSRGLHNEQFF; CDR3nt: TGTGCCAGCAGTCGGGGACTCCACAATGAGCAGTTCTTC
v_gene: TRBV27; j_gene: TRBJ1-6; abundance: -; d_gene: -; CDR3aa: CASSFLGGNSPLHF; CDR3nt: TGTGCCAGCAGTTTTTTGGGAGGTAACTCACCCCTCCACTTT
v_gene: TRBV9; j_gene: TRBJ2-5; abundance: -; d_gene: TRBD2; CDR3aa: CASSDGGGRGETQYF; CDR3nt: TGTGCCAGCAGCGATGGCGGGGGAAGGGGAGAGACCCAGTACTTC
v_gene: TRBV9; j_gene: TRBJ2-2; abundance: few; d_gene: TRBD2; CDR3aa: CASSAPETGLAGTGELFF; CDR3nt: TGTGCCAGCAGCGCGCCTGAAACGGGACTAGCGGGAACCGGGGAGCTGTTTTTT
v_gene: TRBV11-3; j_gene: TRBJ1-1; abundance: -; d_gene: -; CDR3aa: CASSLQGHTEAFF; CDR3nt: TGTGCCAGCAGCTTACAGGGCCATACTGAAGCTTTCTTT
v_gene: TRBV27; j_gene: TRBJ1-2; abundance: -; d_gene: -; CDR3aa: CASSSFGGGYGYTF; CDR3nt: TGTGCCAGCAGTTCGTTTGGCGGAGGCTATGGCTACACCTTC
v_gene: TRBV30; j_gene: TRBJ2-3; abundance: -; d_gene: -; CDR3aa: CAWSPVDSSTDTQYF; CDR3nt: TGTGCCTGGTCACCGGTTGATTCTAGCACAGATACGCAGTATTTT
v_gene: TRBV4-3; j_gene: TRBJ2-7; abundance: once; d_gene: -; CDR3aa: CASSQALVGLSSYEQYF; CDR3nt: TGCGCCAGCAGCCAAGCACTGGTAGGCCTTAGCTCCTACGAGCAGTACTTC
v_gene: TRBV9; j_gene: TRBJ1-1; abundance: -; d_gene: -; CDR3aa: CASSVGGINENTEAFF; CDR3nt: TGTGCCAGCAGCGTAGGGGGGATAAACGAGAACACTGAAGCTTTCTTT
v_gene: TRBV19; j_gene: TRBJ2-7; abundance: -; d_gene: TRBD2; CDR3aa: CASSRTSGNRVSYEQYF; CDR3nt: TGTGCCAGTAGTAGGACTAGCGGGAATCGTGTCTCCTACGAGCAGTACTTC
v_gene: TRBV4-1; j_gene: TRBJ2-2; abundance: -; d_gene: -; CDR3aa: CASSQDPGELFF; CDR3nt: TGCGCCAGCAGCCAAGATCCCGGGGAGCTGTTTTTT
v_gene: TRBV6-5; j_gene: TRBJ1-2; abundance: -; d_gene: -; CDR3aa: CASREAGQNYGYTF; CDR3nt: TGTGCCAGCAGGGAGGCGGGACAAAACTATGGCTACACCTTC
v_gene: TRBV5-1; j_gene: TRBJ2-5; abundance: few; d_gene: -; CDR3aa: CASSLWLEVTETQYF; CDR3nt: TGCGCCAGCAGCTTGTGGTTAGAAGTAACAGAGACCCAGTACTTC
v_gene: TRBV9; j_gene: TRBJ2-7; abundance: -; d_gene: TRBD1; CDR3aa: CASSVGTGPTYEQYF; CDR3nt: TGTGCCAGCAGCGTAGGGACAGGACCTACCTACGAGCAGTACTTC
v_gene: TRBV4-2; j_gene: TRBJ2-3; abundance: -; d_gene: TRBD2; CDR3aa: CASSSPAGTSDYTDTQYF; CDR3nt: TGTGCCAGCAGCTCACCTGCCGGGACTAGCGACTACACAGATACGCAGTATTTT
v_gene: TRBV4-1; j_gene: TRBJ2-7; abundance: -; d_gene: -; CDR3aa: CASSQGGYEQYF; CDR3nt: TGCGCCAGCAGCCAAGGAGGCTACGAGCAGTACTTC